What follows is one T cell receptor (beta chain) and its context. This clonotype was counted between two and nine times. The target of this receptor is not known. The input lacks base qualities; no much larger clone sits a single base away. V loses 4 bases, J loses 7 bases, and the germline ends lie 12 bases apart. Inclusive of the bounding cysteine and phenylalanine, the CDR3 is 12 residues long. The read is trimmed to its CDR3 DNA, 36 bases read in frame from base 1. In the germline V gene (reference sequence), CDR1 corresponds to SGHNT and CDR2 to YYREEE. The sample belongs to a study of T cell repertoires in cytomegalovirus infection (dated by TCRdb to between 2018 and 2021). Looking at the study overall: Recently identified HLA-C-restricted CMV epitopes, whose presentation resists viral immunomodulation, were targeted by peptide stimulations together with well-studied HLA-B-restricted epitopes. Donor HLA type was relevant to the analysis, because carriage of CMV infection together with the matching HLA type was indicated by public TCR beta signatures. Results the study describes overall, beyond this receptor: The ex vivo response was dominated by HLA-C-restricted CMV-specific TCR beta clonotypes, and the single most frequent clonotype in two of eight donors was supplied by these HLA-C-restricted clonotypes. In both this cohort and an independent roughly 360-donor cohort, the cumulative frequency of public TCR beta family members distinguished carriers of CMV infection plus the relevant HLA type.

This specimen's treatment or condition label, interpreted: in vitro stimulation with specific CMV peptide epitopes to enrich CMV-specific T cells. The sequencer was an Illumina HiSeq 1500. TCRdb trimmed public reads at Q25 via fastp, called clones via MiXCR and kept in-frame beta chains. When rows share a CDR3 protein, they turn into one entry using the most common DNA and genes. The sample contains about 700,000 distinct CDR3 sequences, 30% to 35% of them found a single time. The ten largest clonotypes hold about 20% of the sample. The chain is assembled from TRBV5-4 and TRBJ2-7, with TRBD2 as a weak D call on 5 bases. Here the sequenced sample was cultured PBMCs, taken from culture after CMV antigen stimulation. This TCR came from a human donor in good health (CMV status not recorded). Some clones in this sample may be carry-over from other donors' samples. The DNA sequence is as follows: TGTGCCAGCAGCCCCCTAGGGAGAGAGCAGTACTTC. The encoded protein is CASSPLGREQYF.